This note documents a single TCR beta chain sequence. Its antigen is unknown. Germline assignment: CDR1 MNHEY and CDR2 SVGEGT. The CDR3 covers 16 residues. V lost 6 bases to trimming and J lost 9 bases, with 24 bases between them. Time point in this sample: late sampling 161 to 241 days after vaccination in three convalescent patients. Described treatment: roughly nine-day PBMC culture with coronavirus spike peptide pools or control peptides (ViraFEST assay). In the ViraFEST assay, peptide-pool expansion preceded TCR sequencing of expanded clonotypes. This entry comes from a study of vaccination and CD4 T cells after COVID-19. Study-level information: Each enrolled participant received a two-dose regimen of either BNT162b2 or mRNA-1273 vaccine. Study findings and constraints: Median SARS-CoV-2-reactive clonotype numbers went up from roughly 21 to 40, but not significantly. Data came from relatively few convalescent patients and lacked early post-infection timepoints.

The study sequenced cultured CD4+ T cell DNA using the Oncomine TCR Beta short-read assay. TCRdb processed the PCR reads anew with MiXCR; each CDR3 protein has one entry. The sample holds 20,000 to 25,000 distinct CDR3 sequences, roughly 30% seen once. The specimen comprised CD4+ T cells from blood, cultured in vitro, sampled about 7 months after SARS-CoV-2 vaccination. The chain is built from TRBV6-2 or TRBV6-3 and TRBJ1-5; D remains unclear. This TCR was recovered from a human donor who had recovered from COVID-19. The CDR3 region has the DNA TGTGCCAGCAGGCGGACGCTCCGGGTCCTTGGTCGGCCCCAGCATTTT. Protein: CASRRTLRVLGRPQHF.